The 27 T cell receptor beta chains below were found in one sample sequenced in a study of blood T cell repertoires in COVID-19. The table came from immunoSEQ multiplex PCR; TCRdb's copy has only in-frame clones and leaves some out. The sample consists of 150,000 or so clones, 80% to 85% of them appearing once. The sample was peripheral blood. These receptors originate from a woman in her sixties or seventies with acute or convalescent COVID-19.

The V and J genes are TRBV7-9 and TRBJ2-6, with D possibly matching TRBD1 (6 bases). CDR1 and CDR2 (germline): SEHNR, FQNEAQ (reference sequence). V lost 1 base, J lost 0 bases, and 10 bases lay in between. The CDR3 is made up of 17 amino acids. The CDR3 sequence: CASSLGTENSGANVLTF. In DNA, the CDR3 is TGTGCCAGCAGCTTAGGGACAGAAAACTCTGGGGCCAACGTCCTGACTTTC.

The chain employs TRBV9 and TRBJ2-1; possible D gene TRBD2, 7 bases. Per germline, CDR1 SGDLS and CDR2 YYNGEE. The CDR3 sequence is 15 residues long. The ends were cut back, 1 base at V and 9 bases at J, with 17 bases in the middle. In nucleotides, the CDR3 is TGTGCCAGCAGCGTATCTCCTGAGGGAGGGGGTGAGCAGTTCTTC. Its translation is CASSVSPEGGGEQFF.

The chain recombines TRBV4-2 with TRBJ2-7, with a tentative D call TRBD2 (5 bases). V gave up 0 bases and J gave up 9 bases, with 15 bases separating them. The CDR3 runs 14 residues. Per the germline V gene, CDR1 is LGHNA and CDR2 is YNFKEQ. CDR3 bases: TGTGCCAGCAGCCAAGAAGTAAGATCGGCGGGGCAGTACTTC. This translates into CASSQEVRSAGQYF.

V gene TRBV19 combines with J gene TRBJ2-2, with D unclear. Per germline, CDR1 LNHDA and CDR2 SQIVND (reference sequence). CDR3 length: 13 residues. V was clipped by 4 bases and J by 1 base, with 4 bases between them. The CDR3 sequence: CASSNGNTGELFF. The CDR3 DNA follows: TGTGCCAGTAGTAACGGGAACACCGGGGAGCTGTTTTTT.

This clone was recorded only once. CDR3 in DNA: TGTGCCAGCAGTCCGGGACTTCCTGGAGATGAGCAGTTCTTC. Translation: CASSPGLPGDEQFF. The genes are TRBV6-6 and TRBJ2-1; TRBD2 might be the D (6 bases). Germline V lookup: CDR1 MNHNY, CDR2 SVGAGI (reference sequence). The CDR3 extends over 14 amino acids. With 5 bases removed from V and 8 bases from J, the gap between germline ends came to 16 bases.

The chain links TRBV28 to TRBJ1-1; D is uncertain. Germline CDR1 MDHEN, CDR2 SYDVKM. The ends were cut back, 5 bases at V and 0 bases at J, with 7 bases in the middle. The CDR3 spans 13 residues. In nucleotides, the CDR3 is TGTGCCAGCAGTAGCATTATGAACACTGAAGCTTTCTTT. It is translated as CASSSIMNTEAFF. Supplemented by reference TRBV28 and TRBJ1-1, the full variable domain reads DVKVTQSSRYLVKRTGEKVFLECVQDMDHENMFWYRQDPGLGLRLIYFSYDVKMKEKGDIPEGYSVSREKKERFSLILESASTNQTSMYLCASSSIMNTEAFFGQGTRLTVV.

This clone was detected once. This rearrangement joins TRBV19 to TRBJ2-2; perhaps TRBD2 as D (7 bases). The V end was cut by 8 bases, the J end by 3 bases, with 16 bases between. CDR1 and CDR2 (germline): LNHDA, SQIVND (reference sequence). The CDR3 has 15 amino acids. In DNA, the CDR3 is TGTGCCAGTCACCGGGGGGCGGGGGACACCGGGGAGCTGTTTTTT. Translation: CASHRGAGDTGELFF.

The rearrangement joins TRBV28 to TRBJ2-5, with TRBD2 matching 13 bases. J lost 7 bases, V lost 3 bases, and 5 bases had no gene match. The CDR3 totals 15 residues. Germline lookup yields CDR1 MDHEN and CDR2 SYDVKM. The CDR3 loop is CASSLGLAGSGTQYF. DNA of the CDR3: TGTGCCAGCAGTTTGGGACTAGCGGGAAGTGGGACCCAGTACTTC.

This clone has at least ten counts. CDR3 protein: CASSLGPTGTGQPQHF. CDR3 nucleotide sequence: TGTGCCAGCAGTTTGGGGCCCACAGGGACGGGTCAGCCCCAGCATTTT. J is TRBJ1-5 and V is TRBV28; D might be TRBD1 (6 bases). Germline CDR1 reads MDHEN; CDR2 reads SYDVKM. This CDR3 is built from 16 residues. V lost 3 bases, J lost 6 bases, and 18 bases lay in between.

CDR3 protein: CASSQVPRGSRVEQYF. In DNA form, the CDR3 reads TGTGCCAGCAGCCAAGTCCCTCGGGGGAGTAGAGTCGAGCAGTACTTC. The chain employs TRBV3-1 (or the pseudogene TRBV3-2) and TRBJ2-7, with TRBD2 as a possible D gene (6 bases). The CDR3 is 16 residues long. The V gene lost 1 base and the J gene lost 6 bases, with 19 bases spanning the gap. Germline V gene sequence: CDR1 LGHDT, CDR2 YNNKEL (reference sequence).

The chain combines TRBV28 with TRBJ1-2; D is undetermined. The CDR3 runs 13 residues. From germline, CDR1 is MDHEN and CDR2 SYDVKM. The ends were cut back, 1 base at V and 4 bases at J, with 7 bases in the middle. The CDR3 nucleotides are TGTGCCAGCAGTTTATTTCCCTCCTATGGCTACACCTTC. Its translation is CASSLFPSYGYTF.

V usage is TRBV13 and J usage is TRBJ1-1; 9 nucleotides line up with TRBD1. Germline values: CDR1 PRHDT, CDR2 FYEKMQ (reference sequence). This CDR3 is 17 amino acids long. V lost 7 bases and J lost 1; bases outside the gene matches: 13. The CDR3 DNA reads TGTGCCAGCACCCGGGCGGGACAGGGCGATGAGAACACTGAAGCTTTCTTT. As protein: CASTRAGQGDENTEAFF.

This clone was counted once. The CDR3 region has the DNA TGTGCCACCCGGGACGCGGGGGATCAGCCCCAGCATTTT. Translation: CATRDAGDQPQHF. The chain has TRBV24-1 and TRBJ1-5; possibly TRBD1 for D (5 bases). The CDR3 is 13 residues long. The germline V and J ends were trimmed by 9 bases and 5 bases, with 13 bases remaining between them. The V gene's germline CDR1 is KGHDR and CDR2 SFDVKD.

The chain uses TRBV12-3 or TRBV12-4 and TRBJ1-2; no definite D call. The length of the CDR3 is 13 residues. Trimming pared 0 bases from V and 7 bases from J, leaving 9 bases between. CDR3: CASSLAHLGGYTF. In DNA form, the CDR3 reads TGTGCCAGCAGTTTAGCGCACCTCGGTGGCTACACCTTC.

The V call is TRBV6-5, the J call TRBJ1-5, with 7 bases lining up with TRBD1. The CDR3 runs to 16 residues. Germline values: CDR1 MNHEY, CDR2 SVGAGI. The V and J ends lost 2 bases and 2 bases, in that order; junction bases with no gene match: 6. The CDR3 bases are TGTGCCAGCAGTTACAAGGGCAGGGGGGGCAATCAGCCCCAGCATTTT. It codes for CASSYKGRGGNQPQHF.

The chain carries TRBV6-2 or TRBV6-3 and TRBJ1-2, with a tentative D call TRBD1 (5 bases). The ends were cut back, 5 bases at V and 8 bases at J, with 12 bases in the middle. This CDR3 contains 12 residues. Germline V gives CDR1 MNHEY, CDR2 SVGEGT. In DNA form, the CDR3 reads TGTGCCAGCAGTGGGGCCTCTCGGGGCTACACCTTC. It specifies CASSGASRGYTF.

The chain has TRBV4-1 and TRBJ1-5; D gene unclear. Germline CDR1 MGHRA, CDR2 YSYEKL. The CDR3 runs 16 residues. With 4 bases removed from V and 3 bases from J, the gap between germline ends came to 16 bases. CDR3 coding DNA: TGCGCCAGCAGCCCCACCGGCAGGATGGTCAATCAGCCCCAGCATTTT. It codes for CASSPTGRMVNQPQHF.

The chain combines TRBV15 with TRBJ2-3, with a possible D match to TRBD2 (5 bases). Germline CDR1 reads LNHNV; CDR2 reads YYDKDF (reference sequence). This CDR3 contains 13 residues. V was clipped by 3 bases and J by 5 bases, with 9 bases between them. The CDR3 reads CATSRDFRDTQYF. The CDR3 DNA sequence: TGTGCCACCAGCAGGGACTTTAGAGATACGCAGTATTTT.

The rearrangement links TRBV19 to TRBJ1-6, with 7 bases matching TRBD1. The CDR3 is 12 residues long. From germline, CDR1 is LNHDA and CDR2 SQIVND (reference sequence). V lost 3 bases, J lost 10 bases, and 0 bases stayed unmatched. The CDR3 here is CASSMTGSPLHF. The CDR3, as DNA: TGTGCCAGTAGTATGACAGGGTCACCCCTCCACTTT.

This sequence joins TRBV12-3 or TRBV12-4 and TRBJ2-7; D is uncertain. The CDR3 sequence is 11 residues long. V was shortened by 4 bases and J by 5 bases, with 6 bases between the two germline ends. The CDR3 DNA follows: TGTGCCAGCAGTTACCTAGACGAGCAGTACTTC. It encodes CASSYLDEQYF.

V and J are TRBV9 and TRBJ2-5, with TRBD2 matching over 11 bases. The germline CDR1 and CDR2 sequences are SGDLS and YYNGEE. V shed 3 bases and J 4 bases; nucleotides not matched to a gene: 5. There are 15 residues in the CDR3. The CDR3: CASSGIAGGRETQYF. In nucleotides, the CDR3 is TGTGCCAGCAGCGGAATAGCGGGAGGGCGAGAGACCCAGTACTTC.

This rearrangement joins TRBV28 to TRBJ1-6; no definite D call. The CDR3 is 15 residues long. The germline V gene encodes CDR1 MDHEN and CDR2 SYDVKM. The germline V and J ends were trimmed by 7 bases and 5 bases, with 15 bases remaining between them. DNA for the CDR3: TGTGCCAGCACCCCGGCGGGCGGCAATAATTCACCCCTCCACTTT. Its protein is CASTPAGGNNSPLHF.

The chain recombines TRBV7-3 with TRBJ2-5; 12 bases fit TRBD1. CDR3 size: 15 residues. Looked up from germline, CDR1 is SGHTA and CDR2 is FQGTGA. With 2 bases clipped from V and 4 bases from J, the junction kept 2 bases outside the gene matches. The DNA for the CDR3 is TGTGCCAGCAGCTTAGGGACAGGGGGCCTAGAGACCCAGTACTTC. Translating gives CASSLGTGGLETQYF.

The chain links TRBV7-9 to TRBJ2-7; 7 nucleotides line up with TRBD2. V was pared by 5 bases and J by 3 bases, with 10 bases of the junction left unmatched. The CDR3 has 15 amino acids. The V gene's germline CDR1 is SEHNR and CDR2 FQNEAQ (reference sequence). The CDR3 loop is CASSGRGEGHYEQYF. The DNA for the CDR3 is TGTGCCAGCAGCGGACGAGGGGAGGGCCACTACGAGCAGTACTTC.

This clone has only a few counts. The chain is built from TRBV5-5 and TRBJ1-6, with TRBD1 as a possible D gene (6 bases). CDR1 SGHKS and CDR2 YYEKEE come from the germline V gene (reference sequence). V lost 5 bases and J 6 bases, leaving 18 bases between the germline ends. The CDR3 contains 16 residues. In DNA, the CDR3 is TGTGCCAGCAGAAAAGGACAGCAAACTTTTAATTCACCCCTCCACTTT. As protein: CASRKGQQTFNSPLHF.

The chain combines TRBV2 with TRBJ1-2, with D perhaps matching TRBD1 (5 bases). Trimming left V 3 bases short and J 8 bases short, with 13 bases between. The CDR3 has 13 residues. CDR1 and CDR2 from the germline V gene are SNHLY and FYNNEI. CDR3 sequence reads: CASSDGRVKGYTF. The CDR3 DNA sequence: TGTGCCAGCAGTGACGGCAGGGTGAAAGGCTACACCTTC.

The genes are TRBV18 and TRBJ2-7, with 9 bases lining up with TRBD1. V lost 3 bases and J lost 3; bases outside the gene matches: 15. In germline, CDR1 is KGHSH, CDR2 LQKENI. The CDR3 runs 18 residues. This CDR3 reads CASSPPSGQGAPYYEQYF. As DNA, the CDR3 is TGTGCCAGCTCACCTCCCTCGGGACAGGGCGCACCCTACTACGAGCAGTACTTC.